What follows are 28 T cell receptor beta chains derived from one specimen sequenced in a study of beta chain features in type 1 diabetes (dated by TCRdb to 2016 to 2019). Library method: the immunoSEQ multiplex PCR assay. All of the isolated RNA was reverse transcribed with the High Capacity cDNA Reverse Transcription Kit, so expressed TCRB transcripts were sequenced. TCRdb holds this immuneACCESS table with in-frame rearrangements only. Some clones are missing; in checked studies, unresolved V genes explain under half, and the rest has no known cause. This sample has roughly 380,000 clones in its table, and 15% to 20% of those were observed once. Around 0.04% of the sample rests with the top ten. Sequencing used naive CD4+ T cells from blood. What the cell subset or site label conveys for this sample: true naive CD4+ T cells. The receptors were sampled from a woman younger than 35 in good health.

The J gene is TRBJ2-7, the V gene TRBV5-1; 7 bases match TRBD1. Germline V CDR1 and CDR2: SGHRS, YFSETQ. CDR3 length: 14 amino acids. The V gene end was trimmed by 1 base and the J gene end by 5 bases; junction bases not matched to a gene: 6. CDR3 in amino acids: CASSLTGDGDEQYF. CDR3 DNA: TGCGCCAGCAGCTTGACAGGGGACGGGGACGAGCAGTACTTC.

The chain has TRBV5-1 and TRBJ2-2; 10 bases are shared with TRBD1. The V segment lost 3 bases and the J segment 1 base; nucleotides outside the gene matches: 3. The CDR3 spans 16 residues. CDR1 and CDR2 from the germline V gene are SGHRS and YFSETQ. The CDR3 loop is CASSSDRGLNTGELFF. CDR3 DNA sequence: TGCGCCAGCAGCTCAGACAGGGGGCTGAACACCGGGGAGCTGTTTTTT.

The rearrangement joins TRBV6-6 to TRBJ2-5; 7 nucleotides line up with TRBD2. In germline, CDR1 is MNHNY, CDR2 SVGAGI (reference sequence). The CDR3 is 14 amino acids. After removal of 6 bases from V and 5 bases from J, the junction contained 9 bases not matched to a gene. The CDR3, as DNA: TGTGCCAGCAGCGTAGGCGGGAGCCACGAGACCCAGTACTTC. Amino acids: CASSVGGSHETQYF.

This sequence joins TRBV30 and TRBJ2-1, with TRBD2 matching 13 bases. The CDR3 loop spans 14 amino acids. Germline CDR1 and CDR2: GTSNPN and SVGIG (reference sequence). Trimming took 0 bases from V and 10 from J; bases not matched to a gene: 3. The CDR3 DNA reads TGTGCCTGGAGTGTGGGGACTAGCGGGAACGAGCAGTTCTTC. It yields the protein CAWSVGTSGNEQFF.

The chain combines TRBV5-1 with TRBJ1-1; possible D gene TRBD1, 5 bases. Germline-derived CDR1 and CDR2 are SGHRS and YFSETQ. This CDR3 has 17 amino acids. V lost 4 bases and J lost 0, with 19 bases in between. As DNA, the CDR3 is TGCGCCAGCAGCACCGACCCCGGAGGGGTAATGAACACTGAAGCTTTCTTT. Protein: CASSTDPGGVMNTEAFF. The full variable domain, with the rest looked up from reference TRBV5-1 and TRBJ1-1, is KAGVTQTPRYLIKTRGQQVTLSCSPISGHRSVSWYQQTPGQGLQFLFEYFSETQRNKGNFPGRFSGRQFSNSRSEMNVSTLELGDSALYLCASSTDPGGVMNTEAFFGQGTRLTVV.

This chain uses TRBV4-3 with TRBJ2-1, with TRBD2 identical over 15 bases. The CDR3 consists of 17 residues. Germline trimming cut 4 bases from V and 3 bases from J; bases unmatched to any gene: 4. The germline gives CDR1 LGHNA, CDR2 YSLEER. This CDR3 is CASSLRTSGGGYNEQFF. In nucleotides, the CDR3 is TGCGCCAGCAGCCTTCGGACTAGCGGGGGGGGCTACAATGAGCAGTTCTTC.

The V gene is TRBV4-2, the J gene TRBJ2-7, with 7 bases matching TRBD2. This CDR3 is built from 17 residues. The V segment lost 1 base and the J segment 3 bases; nucleotides outside the gene matches: 12. Germline V CDR1 and CDR2: LGHNA, YNFKEQ. Here the CDR3 reads CASSQGQTLAVGYEQYF. CDR3 bases: TGTGCCAGCAGCCAAGGCCAGACTCTAGCGGTGGGCTACGAGCAGTACTTC.

V is TRBV30 and J is TRBJ1-4; D is unresolved. The germline V gene has CDR1 GTSNPN and CDR2 SVGIG (reference sequence). V was pared by 4 bases and J by 0 bases, with 18 bases between. CDR3 length: 17 amino acids. The CDR3, as DNA: TGTGCCTGGAATACGGCGACGAGTAGCGCAACTAATGAAAAACTGTTTTTT. Translation: CAWNTATSSATNEKLFF.

The chain uses TRBV23-1 and TRBJ1-1, with 9 bases fitting TRBD1. Being an ORF, TRBV23-1 has a function that is uncertain. With 7 bases clipped from V and 2 bases from J, the junction kept 5 bases outside the gene matches. This CDR3 has 14 residues. This CDR3 is CASTSTGGNTEAFF. The CDR3, as DNA: TGCGCCAGCACTTCAACAGGGGGCAACACTGAAGCTTTCTTT.

The chain joins TRBV9 to TRBJ1-5; weak D call: TRBD1 (5 bases). The CDR3 spans 14 residues. V dropped 3 bases and J dropped 0 bases, with 7 bases sitting between them. Germline CDR1 and CDR2: SGDLS and YYNGEE. CDR3 bases: TGTGCCAGCAGCGAACAGGATAGCAATCAGCCCCAGCATTTT. This gives the protein CASSEQDSNQPQHF.

The chain combines TRBV2 with TRBJ2-3; D unresolved. The CDR3 is made up of 14 amino acids. V lost 6 bases, J lost 4 bases, and 14 bases lay in between. Germline CDR1 reads SNHLY; CDR2 reads FYNNEI. The DNA of the CDR3 is TGTGCCAGCAGAATAGAGATCCAGGCAGATACGCAGTATTTT. Amino acid sequence: CASRIEIQADTQYF.

This chain joins TRBV15 and TRBJ1-2; D is undetermined. Trimming removed 0 bases at V and 8 bases at J, with 13 bases between. Germline V gene data show CDR1 as LNHNV and CDR2 as YYDKDF (reference sequence). The CDR3 extends over 14 amino acids. CDR3 region: CATSRDEPSQGYTF. CDR3 nucleotide sequence: TGTGCCACCAGCAGAGATGAGCCGTCTCAAGGCTACACCTTC.

CDR3 loop: CASSVSGGLAGELFF. CDR3 bases: TGTGCCAGTAGTGTAAGCGGGGGGTTGGCCGGGGAGCTGTTTTTT. The chain joins TRBV19 to TRBJ2-2, with 9 bases fitting TRBD2. The V segment lost 5 bases and the J segment 6 bases; nucleotides outside the gene matches: 7. Germline V gene lookup returns CDR1 LNHDA and CDR2 SQIVND (reference sequence). The length of the CDR3 is 15 residues.

This clone was seen a few times. The J gene is TRBJ2-2, the V gene TRBV7-2; the D gene is possibly TRBD2 (5 bases). The CDR3 runs to 15 residues. Between the trimmed V and J ends, which lost 4 bases and 1 base, there was a span of 10 bases. Germline V gene lookup returns CDR1 SGHTA and CDR2 FQGNSA. CDR3 sequence reads: CASSYTRVNTGELFF. The CDR3 bases are TGTGCCAGCAGCTATACTAGAGTGAACACCGGGGAGCTGTTTTTT.

The chain couples TRBV4-1 to TRBJ1-1; D uncertain. Trimming left V 8 bases short and J 2 bases short, with 12 bases between. Germline CDR1 reads MGHRA; CDR2 reads YSYEKL. The CDR3 extends over 13 amino acids. DNA for the CDR3: TGCGCCAGCGGAACAGCCTTAAACACTGAAGCTTTCTTT. It yields the protein CASGTALNTEAFF.

This sequence joins TRBV10-1 and TRBJ2-3, with D maybe TRBD1 (5 bases). V was pared by 6 bases and J by 5 bases, with 18 bases between. Germline CDR1 is WNHNN and CDR2 is SYGVQD (reference sequence). The CDR3 is 15 amino acids. CDR3 sequence: CASRRPRGCGDTQYF. The CDR3 DNA follows: TGCGCCAGCAGGCGCCCTAGGGGTTGTGGAGATACGCAGTATTTT.

The chain combines TRBV30 with TRBJ1-3, with TRBD1 matching over 8 bases. This CDR3 spans 15 amino acids. Per germline, CDR1 GTSNPN and CDR2 SVGIG (reference sequence). V was clipped by 2 bases and J by 2 bases; unmatched bases: 5. The CDR3 loop reads CAWSSGGAPGNTIYF. The CDR3 DNA is TGTGCCTGGAGTTCAGGGGGCGCTCCTGGAAACACCATATATTTT.

There are a few counts of this clone. The rearrangement uses TRBV14 and TRBJ1-5; 7 bases fit TRBD1. V shed 0 bases and J 6 bases; nucleotides not matched to a gene: 5. The CDR3 covers 15 residues. The germline V gene has CDR1 SGHDN and CDR2 FVKESK. CDR3 residues: CASSQENRGRQPQHF. The CDR3 nucleotides read TGTGCCAGCAGCCAAGAGAACAGGGGCCGTCAGCCCCAGCATTTT.

This clone was detected a few times. This sequence joins TRBV2 and TRBJ1-5; 8 bases line up with TRBD1. J was trimmed by 7 bases and V by 4 bases; bases with no gene match: 9. The CDR3 has 15 amino acids. CDR1 and CDR2 (germline): SNHLY, FYNNEI. The CDR3 DNA reads as TGTGCCAGCAGTGGTCATCAGGGGGCCAGACAGCCCCAGCATTTT. Protein: CASSGHQGARQPQHF.

Concerning this clone itself: One end of the junction does not line up with germline, which may come from a read error. This chain joins TRBV29-1 and TRBJ1-5; 8 nucleotides align to TRBD1. The germline V gene encodes CDR1 SQVTM and CDR2 ANQGSEA. The CDR3 length is 10 residues. CDR3 bases: TGCAGCGTGGAAGACAGGGGCCAGCATTTT. Its protein product is CSVEDRGQHF. The variable domain in full, completed from reference TRBV29-1 and TRBJ1-5, reads SAVISQKPSRDICQRGTSLTIQCQVDSQVTMMFWYRQQPGQSLTLIATANQGSEATYESGFVIDKFPISRPNLTFSTLTVSNMSPEDSSIYLCSVEDRGQHFGDGTRLSIL.

The gene calls are TRBV14 and TRBJ2-1; unclear D gene. Trimming took off 2 bases at V and 7 bases at J, with 3 bases between the two ends. The CDR3 loop spans 11 amino acids. Germline V gives CDR1 SGHDN, CDR2 FVKESK. Here the CDR3 DNA reads TGTGCCAGCAGCCAACGGAATGAGCAGTTCTTC. Translating it yields CASSQRNEQFF.

V and J are TRBV7-9 and TRBJ2-3; perhaps TRBD2 as D (5 bases). The germline V gene has CDR1 SEHNR and CDR2 FQNEAQ (reference sequence). This CDR3 is built from 16 residues. Trimming stripped 6 bases from V and 0 bases from J, with 16 bases between. CDR3 DNA: TGTGCCAGCAGTCAGATGCCGGGGTTGAGCACAGATACGCAGTATTTT. Residues: CASSQMPGLSTDTQYF.

CDR3 nucleotides: TGCGCCAGCAGCCAAGTAGACAGGGAGAACACTGAAGCTTTCTTT. It translates to CASSQVDRENTEAFF. The chain has TRBV4-1 and TRBJ1-1; 7 bases align to TRBD1. J lost 1 base, V lost 1 base, and 3 bases had no gene match. From germline, CDR1 is MGHRA and CDR2 YSYEKL. CDR3 length equals 15 residues.

This rearrangement joins TRBV4-1 to TRBJ2-2; 11 bases match TRBD2. Germline lookup yields CDR1 MGHRA and CDR2 YSYEKL. This CDR3 region has 18 residues. J lost 6 bases, V lost 2 bases, and 11 bases had no gene match. Here the CDR3 reads CASSQLLAGGDLSGELFF. The CDR3 coding sequence is TGCGCCAGCAGCCAACTATTAGCGGGAGGGGATTTGTCCGGGGAGCTGTTTTTT.

V gene TRBV29-1 combines with J gene TRBJ1-1; D not resolved. V lost 7 bases to trimming and J lost 4 bases, with 13 bases between them. Germline V lookup: CDR1 SQVTM, CDR2 ANQGSEA. This CDR3 comprises 12 residues. Here the CDR3 DNA reads TGCAGCGCCCGTTCCTCGGGCACTGAAGCTTTCTTT. Translating it yields CSARSSGTEAFF.

The rearrangement joins TRBV7-2 to TRBJ2-1, with 7 positions matching TRBD1. Germline V gene lookup returns CDR1 SGHTA and CDR2 FQGNSA. The CDR3 spans 18 residues. V shed 0 bases, J shed 9 bases, and the junction held 17 bases outside the gene matches. CDR3 amino acids: CASSLASLGQFKVGEQFF. For the CDR3, the DNA is TGTGCCAGCAGCTTAGCGTCTTTGGGACAGTTTAAGGTTGGTGAGCAGTTCTTC.

The chain recombines TRBV5-1 with TRBJ2-1, with 9 bases matching TRBD1. Germline lookup yields CDR1 SGHRS and CDR2 YFSETQ. Trimming removed 4 bases from V and 8 bases from J; junction bases left unmatched: 10. The CDR3 totals 15 residues. The DNA for the CDR3 is TGCGCCAGCAGCCCGGAGGGGACAGGGTATCATGAGCAGTTCTTC. This encodes CASSPEGTGYHEQFF.

This clone was detected only a few times. CDR3 sequence reads: CSVELAGNIQYF. The CDR3 DNA is TGCAGCGTTGAACTAGCGGGTAACATTCAGTACTTC. The V and J genes are TRBV29-1 and TRBJ2-4; 8 bases line up with TRBD2. Trimming removed 2 bases from V and 7 bases from J; junction bases left unmatched: 1. The CDR3 extends over 12 amino acids. Germline V lookup: CDR1 SQVTM, CDR2 ANQGSEA. Full variable domain (rest looked up from reference TRBV29-1 and TRBJ2-4): SAVISQKPSRDICQRGTSLTIQCQVDSQVTMMFWYRQQPGQSLTLIATANQGSEATYESGFVIDKFPISRPNLTFSTLTVSNMSPEDSSIYLCSVELAGNIQYFGAGTRLSVL.